Listed below are T cell receptor beta chains from one sample, sequenced in a study of blood T cell repertoires in COVID-19. Using immunoSEQ multiplex PCR, the repertoire was profiled, and TCRdb retains in-frame clones only, with some absent. The sample holds around 250,000 clones, about 81% seen once. The specimen was PBMCs or T cells enriched from blood (not recorded which). These receptors originate from a man aged 25-45 years with acute COVID-19. CDR3s include the opening cysteine and the closing phenylalanine or tryptophan. The D gene is left open where the match is weak. Rows may omit the clone size; those that give it use once, few, many or a size class.

DNA,CDR3,V,J,D,size
TGTGCCAGCAGCCAAGATCCTGAGCTCACTGAAGCTTTCTTT,CASSQDPELTEAFF,TRBV4-2,TRBJ1-1,.,.
TGTGCCAGCAGAACAAGCCCGCGGACAGGAGGAAAGGGGGGCTACACCTTC,CASRTSPRTGGKGGYTF,TRBV28,TRBJ1-2,TRBD1,few
TGTGCCAGCAGCTTACATGGAACAGGGGTGGTCACTGAAGCTTTCTTT,CASSLHGTGVVTEAFF,TRBV7-3,TRBJ1-1,TRBD1,.
TGTGCCAGCAGCTTGCCCGGACTGGCCGGGGACACCGGGGAGCTGTTTTTT,CASSLPGLAGDTGELFF,TRBV5-6,TRBJ2-2,.,.
TGTGCCAGCAGCCCCAGTGGCTATGGCTACACCTTC,CASSPSGYGYTF,TRBV9,TRBJ1-2,.,.
TGCGCCAGCGGAGGGACCGGGGGACACAATGAGCAGTTCTTC,CASGGTGGHNEQFF,TRBV10-1,TRBJ2-1,.,.
TGTGCCAGCAGTTTAGGACAGGGCGAAAATTCACCCCTCCACTTT,CASSLGQGENSPLHF,TRBV27,TRBJ1-6,TRBD1,.
TGTGCCAGCAGCCCTAGCGCTGGGGCCAACGTCCTGACTTTC,CASSPSAGANVLTF,TRBV28,TRBJ2-6,.,.
TGTGCCAGCATTAGATCAATAGAAGCTAACTATGGCTACACCTTC,CASIRSIEANYGYTF,TRBV28,TRBJ1-2,.,.
TGTGCCAGCTCCCCAGGCCTCGCAGATACGCAGTATTTT,CASSPGLADTQYF,TRBV2,TRBJ2-3,.,.
TGTGCCAGCAGTTACTCCGGACAGGGGATCAATGAGCAGTTCTTC,CASSYSGQGINEQFF,TRBV6-5,TRBJ2-1,TRBD1,.
TGTGCCAGCAGTGAACTAAGCGGGGGACGGGAGCAGTTCTTC,CASSELSGGREQFF,TRBV6-1,TRBJ2-1,TRBD2,.
TGTGCCAGCAGCATCGACAGCTCCGGCCGAGCTTTCTTT,CASSIDSSGRAFF,TRBV28,TRBJ1-1,.,.
TGTGCCCTCCTACCCCTTACTAACTATGGCTACACCTTC,CALLPLTNYGYTF,TRBV19,TRBJ1-2,.,once
TGTGCCAGCACCCAGGGGGCTCTTGGCTACACCTTC,CASTQGALGYTF,TRBV6-5,TRBJ1-2,TRBD1,.
TGTGCCAGCCATCGACGAGGAGCCTACAATGAGCAGTTCTTC,CASHRRGAYNEQFF,TRBV5-6,TRBJ2-1,.,.
TGTGCCAGTAGTATCCAGGGGAGAGATGAAAAACTGTTTTTT,CASSIQGRDEKLFF,TRBV19,TRBJ1-4,.,.
TGTGCCAGCAGTTTGAGAGGTAATGAAAAACTGTTTTTT,CASSLRGNEKLFF,TRBV28,TRBJ1-4,.,few
TGTGCCAGCAGCTTGGCAGGGGTCAGCGGAGGCACAGATACGCAGTATTTT,CASSLAGVSGGTDTQYF,TRBV5-4,TRBJ2-3,.,.
TGTGCCAGCAGCTCCACCTGGGGGCCGGACACCGGGGAGCTGTTTTTT,CASSSTWGPDTGELFF,TRBV7-9,TRBJ2-2,.,once
TGTGCCAGCAGCTCGACAGGGGCCAATGAGCAGTTCTTC,CASSSTGANEQFF,TRBV5-4,TRBJ2-1,TRBD1,.
TGCGCCAGCAGCCAAGGGCGGGTGGGCGCAACTAATGAAAAACTGTTTTTT,CASSQGRVGATNEKLFF,TRBV4-1,TRBJ1-4,.,.
TGTGCCAGTAGTCCACAGACTAGCGGGAGCTACACAGATACGCAGTATTTT,CASSPQTSGSYTDTQYF,TRBV19,TRBJ2-3,TRBD2,.
TGCAGCGGCTCACGACAGGGGGCGACTGAAGCTTTCTTT,CSGSRQGATEAFF,TRBV29-1,TRBJ1-1,TRBD1,.
TGTGCCAGCTCCTTCGCGGGCAAGAACAATGAGCAGTTCTTC,CASSFAGKNNEQFF,TRBV9,TRBJ2-1,.,.
TGTGCCAGCAGCCAAGGACAGGGGAACCCATATGGCTACACCTTC,CASSQGQGNPYGYTF,TRBV3-1/TRBV3-2,TRBJ1-2,TRBD1,.
TGTGCCAGCAGCACCCTCAGGGGAAACACCATATATTTT,CASSTLRGNTIYF,TRBV5-6,TRBJ1-3,.,.
TGTGCCAGCTCACCTGGACAGGCCCGCTCTGGAAACACCATATATTTT,CASSPGQARSGNTIYF,TRBV18,TRBJ1-3,TRBD1,.
TGTGCCAGCAGCCACCGCGGACAGGGCGTCTATGGCTACACCTTC,CASSHRGQGVYGYTF,TRBV11-2,TRBJ1-2,TRBD1,.
TGTGCCAGCAGCCTCTATACCGTCACCGGGGAGCTGTTTTTT,CASSLYTVTGELFF,TRBV14,TRBJ2-2,.,.
TGTGCCAGCAGTTGGGGGGGGATTAGCAATCAGCCCCAGCATTTT,CASSWGGISNQPQHF,TRBV2,TRBJ1-5,.,.
TGTGCCTGTTCGGGGGTAGTGACCACTGAAGCTTTCTTT,CACSGVVTTEAFF,TRBV19,TRBJ1-1,.,.
TGTGCCAGCAGCCAAATACAGGGCAGAGCTTTCTTT,CASSQIQGRAFF,TRBV3-1/TRBV3-2,TRBJ1-1,.,few
TGTGCCTGTGATTGGGGGGGGTCCTACAATGAGCAGTTCTTC,CACDWGGSYNEQFF,TRBV30,TRBJ2-1,TRBD2,.
TGTGCCAGCAGTGAAACGGGGGGCCAAGAGACCCAGTACTTC,CASSETGGQETQYF,TRBV6-4,TRBJ2-5,TRBD2,.
TGTGCCAGCAGTAGCGGGGCCCACCGGGGGTTCTTC,CASSSGAHRGFF,TRBV28,TRBJ2-1,TRBD2,.
TGTGCCAGCAGTCGACAGGGGGGGGGCTACACCTTC,CASSRQGGGYTF,TRBV6-5,TRBJ1-2,TRBD1,.
TGCGCCAGCAGCCCAGGGGCCAGCAGGACCGGGGAGCTGTTTTTT,CASSPGASRTGELFF,TRBV4-3,TRBJ2-2,.,.
TGTGCCAGTAGTCCCGGGACAGGGGGCGCAGATACGCAGTATTTT,CASSPGTGGADTQYF,TRBV19,TRBJ2-3,TRBD1,few
TGTGCCAGTGCAGCGGAGTTCACAGATACGCAGTATTTT,CASAAEFTDTQYF,TRBV19,TRBJ2-3,.,.
TGTGCCAGCAGCCCTCCGGGACTTCGGGAGACCCAGTACTTC,CASSPPGLRETQYF,TRBV11-3,TRBJ2-5,.,.
TGTGCCAGCAGCCGGCTAGGGGGGGAGTTTGGGCCCCTCCACTTT,CASSRLGGEFGPLHF,TRBV3-1/TRBV3-2,TRBJ1-6,.,.
TGTGCCAGCAGCCGCCTGACAGGGGCCGAGACCCAGTACTTC,CASSRLTGAETQYF,TRBV27,TRBJ2-5,TRBD1,.